Each of the 29 T cell receptor beta chains below was sequenced from the same sample in a study of CD8+ T cells in alopecia areata. Extraction and reverse transcription of RNA yielded cDNA as the sequencing template. This table comes from immunoSEQ multiplex PCR, and its TCRdb copy is limited to in-frame clones, with some not included. The profile shows 120,000 or so clones, over 60% of them singletons. The treatment is: oral pan-JAK inhibitor, 5-10 mg twice daily. The specimen comprised CD4+ T cells sorted from blood, sampled at week 4, from a patient treated with tofacitinib. The receptors were gathered from a human donor with alopecia areata.

The chain combines TRBV29-1 with TRBJ2-7, with 7 bases aligning to TRBD1. Germline values: CDR1 SQVTM, CDR2 ANQGSEA. This CDR3 is built from 11 residues. The V segment lost 4 bases and the J segment 3 bases; nucleotides outside the gene matches: 0. As DNA, the CDR3 is TGCAGCGTTGGGGACAGCTACGAGCAGTACTTC. It codes for CSVGDSYEQYF.

The chain couples TRBV10-3 to TRBJ1-6; no clear D. V was shortened by 6 bases and J by 11 bases, with 14 bases between the two germline ends. CDR1 is ENHRY, CDR2 SYGVKD, per germline. The CDR3 sequence is 13 residues long. Here the CDR3 DNA reads TGTGCCATCAGGAATGAGGCTCCGGCACCCCTCCACTTT. This sequence encodes CAIRNEAPAPLHF.

V and J are TRBV6-5 and TRBJ2-6; no reliable D call. The CDR3 is 14 residues long. The V gene lost 4 bases and the J gene lost 4 bases, with 8 bases spanning the gap. CDR1 and CDR2 from the germline V gene are MNHEY and SVGAGI. In nucleotides, the CDR3 is TGTGCCAGCAGTTGGAGTACCGGGGCCAACGTCCTGACTTTC. Translated, it gives CASSWSTGANVLTF.

The chain uses TRBV5-6 and TRBJ1-3, with D possibly being TRBD1 (6 bases). Germline V lookup: CDR1 SGHDT, CDR2 YYEEEE. Trimming removed 2 bases from V and 0 bases from J, with 12 bases in between. The CDR3 spans 16 residues. In nucleotides, the CDR3 is TGTGCCAGCAGCTTCAGGACAGCCTACTCTGGAAACACCATATATTTT. Translating gives CASSFRTAYSGNTIYF.

In this sample, this clone turned up a few times. CDR3 amino acids: CASCRDRGRDTQYF. The CDR3 DNA reads as TGTGCCAGTTGCCGGGACAGAGGTCGAGATACGCAGTATTTT. The chain couples TRBV27 to TRBJ2-3; 7 nucleotides align to TRBD1. The CDR3 has 14 amino acids. The germline CDR1 and CDR2 sequences are MNHEY and SMNVEV (reference sequence). V shed 9 bases, J shed 5 bases, and the junction held 11 bases outside the gene matches.

The chain is built from TRBV4-1 and TRBJ2-4, with 14 bases lining up with TRBD2. The CDR3 extends over 17 amino acids. CDR1 is MGHRA, CDR2 YSYEKL, per germline. V was pared by 3 bases and J by 8 bases, with 9 bases of the junction left unmatched. The CDR3 sequence: CASSQYPGLAGEDIQYF. The CDR3, as DNA: TGCGCCAGCAGCCAGTATCCGGGACTAGCGGGAGAAGACATTCAGTACTTC.

This clone was counted between two and nine times. J is TRBJ2-5 and V is TRBV4-2; D is possibly TRBD2 (5 bases). Germline V CDR1 and CDR2: LGHNA, YNFKEQ. V was trimmed by 1 base and J by 5 bases, leaving 14 bases between them. The CDR3 sequence is 15 residues long. This CDR3 is CASSQVEGTGETQYF. The CDR3 nucleotides are TGTGCCAGCAGCCAAGTTGAGGGCACCGGGGAGACCCAGTACTTC.

This clone was detected a few times. This sequence joins TRBV5-1 and TRBJ2-7; D unresolved. This CDR3 region has 16 residues. Trimming removed 4 bases at V and 2 bases at J, with 19 bases between. Germline CDR1 reads SGHRS; CDR2 reads YFSETQ. The CDR3 DNA reads as TGCGCCAGCAGCCTAGACTTAAACACGGGCCCCTACGAGCAGTACTTC. Its translation is CASSLDLNTGPYEQYF.

The genes are TRBV6-5 and TRBJ2-1; 8 nucleotides align to TRBD1. The CDR3 is 15 residues long. V was pared by 4 bases and J by 12 bases, with 14 bases of the junction left unmatched. Germline V CDR1 and CDR2: MNHEY, SVGAGI. Written as DNA, the CDR3 is TGTGCCAGCAGTTTAGCTCGGGCTCCAGGGGGCGTGCAGTTCTTC. Amino acid sequence: CASSLARAPGGVQFF.

The CDR3 region is CASRLQGGSEAFF. The CDR3 DNA is TGTGCCAGCAGACTTCAGGGGGGCTCTGAAGCTTTCTTT. V usage is TRBV7-2 and J usage is TRBJ1-1, with TRBD1 identical over 7 bases. Germline V gives CDR1 SGHTA, CDR2 FQGNSA. This CDR3 comprises 13 residues. V was pared by 6 bases and J by 6 bases, with 7 bases of the junction left unmatched.

This clone came up a few times. This chain joins TRBV5-5 and TRBJ2-3, with D uncertain. This CDR3 has 12 residues. Germline CDR1 and CDR2: SGHKS and YYEKEE (reference sequence). V gave up 3 bases and J gave up 6 bases, with 8 bases separating them. The DNA of the CDR3 is TGTGCCAGCAGCTCAATTGGGGATACGCAGTATTTT. Amino acid sequence: CASSSIGDTQYF.

This clone has more than one count but fewer than ten. The chain links TRBV30 to TRBJ2-2; D is perhaps TRBD1 or TRBD2 (6 bases each). This CDR3 spans 14 amino acids. Per germline, CDR1 GTSNPN and CDR2 SVGIG (reference sequence). V shed 5 bases and J shed 4 bases, with 14 bases lying between them. The CDR3 nucleotides are TGTGCCTGGGGACTACAGGGACTCACCGGGGAGCTGTTTTTT. Its protein is CAWGLQGLTGELFF.

This clone was recorded once. The chain combines TRBV11-2 with TRBJ2-7, with TRBD1 identical over 8 bases. The V gene's germline CDR1 is SGHAT and CDR2 FQNNGV. The J segment lost 1 base and the V segment lost 5 bases, leaving 4 bases of the junction unmatched. This CDR3 region has 14 residues. The CDR3 here is CASSPDRVSYEQYF. In DNA, the CDR3 is TGTGCCAGCAGCCCGGACAGGGTGTCCTACGAGCAGTACTTC.

The genes are TRBV30 and TRBJ1-1; D is ambiguous. The CDR3 has 10 amino acids. Trimming left V 5 bases short and J 3 bases short, with 4 bases between. The V gene's germline CDR1 is GTSNPN and CDR2 SVGIG (reference sequence). The CDR3: CAWQDTEAFF. In DNA form, the CDR3 reads TGTGCCTGGCAGGACACTGAAGCTTTCTTT. The complete variable domain, with remaining parts taken from reference TRBV30 and TRBJ1-1, reads SQTIHQWPATLVQPVGSPLSLECTVEGTSNPNLYWYRQAAGRGLQLLFYSVGIGQISSEVPQNLSASRPQDRQFILSSKKLLLSDSGFYLCAWQDTEAFFGQGTRLTVV.

This clone was observed a few times. The CDR3 nucleotides are TGTGCCAGCAGTGAAACGGGGGGGGCGGGCACCGGGGAGCTGTTTTTT. It yields the protein CASSETGGAGTGELFF. This chain uses TRBV2 with TRBJ2-2, with 8 nucleotides matching TRBD2. Trimming took 2 bases from V and 4 from J; bases not matched to a gene: 6. There are 16 residues in the CDR3. Germline V gene data show CDR1 as SNHLY and CDR2 as FYNNEI.

This clone was picked up many times. The V gene is TRBV28, the J gene TRBJ1-1, with TRBD1 matching 8 bases. The CDR3 runs to 13 residues. Germline V gene lookup returns CDR1 MDHEN and CDR2 SYDVKM. Losses at the gene ends were 6 bases for V and 4 bases for J; bases not matched to a gene: 4. For the CDR3, the DNA is TGTGCCAGCAGAGAAACAGGGGGCACTGAAGCTTTCTTT. It yields the protein CASRETGGTEAFF.

This clone was counted between two and nine times. The rearrangement links TRBV18 to TRBJ1-2; D is possibly TRBD1 (5 bases). V shed 3 bases and J shed 4 bases, with 18 bases lying between them. The germline gives CDR1 KGHSH, CDR2 LQKENI. This CDR3 is built from 16 residues. CDR3 loop: CASSPDFQGATYGYTF. In DNA, the CDR3 is TGTGCCAGCTCACCCGACTTCCAGGGAGCCACCTATGGCTACACCTTC.

The chain is built from TRBV30 and TRBJ1-1; D might be TRBD1 (5 bases). V lost 8 bases, J lost 3 bases, and 13 bases lay in between. The CDR3 runs to 12 residues. Per germline, CDR1 GTSNPN and CDR2 SVGIG (reference sequence). The CDR3 sequence: CAGSLGDTEAFF. The CDR3 DNA reads TGTGCCGGGTCCCTAGGGGACACTGAAGCTTTCTTT.

This clone was counted only a few times. The chain recombines TRBV5-6 with TRBJ1-4; D ambiguous. The CDR3 length is 14 residues. Germline lookup yields CDR1 SGHDT and CDR2 YYEEEE. V gave up 0 bases and J gave up 0 bases, with 3 bases separating them. The CDR3 loop is CASSLEPTNEKLFF. CDR3 coding DNA: TGTGCCAGCAGCTTGGAACCAACTAATGAAAAACTGTTTTTT.

A single count supports this clone. The V call is TRBV25-1, the J call TRBJ1-2; unclear D gene. V was shortened by 3 bases and J by 7 bases, with 6 bases between the two germline ends. The CDR3 runs to 11 residues. Germline values: CDR1 MGHDK, CDR2 SYGVNS. The CDR3 region has the DNA TGTGCCAGCAGTGACCATTTTGGCTACACCTTC. It specifies CASSDHFGYTF.

V and J are TRBV25-1 and TRBJ2-3, with 15 bases aligning to TRBD2. The CDR3 consists of 17 residues. The germline V gene encodes CDR1 MGHDK and CDR2 SYGVNS. The J segment lost 4 bases and the V segment lost 8 bases, leaving 10 bases of the junction unmatched. CDR3 loop: CASSGLAGGHWADTQYF. As DNA, the CDR3 is TGTGCCAGCTCCGGACTAGCGGGAGGGCACTGGGCAGATACGCAGTATTTT.

V is TRBV5-6 and J is TRBJ2-3, with D perhaps TRBD1 (6 bases). Germline V gene lookup returns CDR1 SGHDT and CDR2 YYEEEE. This CDR3 contains 15 residues. V was pared by 3 bases and J by 1 base, with 12 bases between. The CDR3 is CASSSGDTRTDTQYF. The CDR3 DNA is TGTGCCAGCAGCTCCGGGGACACCCGCACAGATACGCAGTATTTT.

The chain couples TRBV29-1 to TRBJ1-1; perhaps TRBD1 as D (5 bases). Germline CDR1 SQVTM, CDR2 ANQGSEA. V was clipped by 4 bases and J by 1 base, with 16 bases between them. This CDR3 spans 15 amino acids. The CDR3 sequence is CSVVPPRGENTEAFF. The CDR3 region has the DNA TGCAGCGTTGTCCCCCCCCGAGGGGAGAACACTGAAGCTTTCTTT.

The chain carries TRBV5-4 and TRBJ1-2; D is unclear. V lost 1 base and J 10 bases, leaving 8 bases between the germline ends. The CDR3 totals 11 residues. Germline loops: CDR1 SGHNT, CDR2 YYREEE (reference sequence). The CDR3 spells CASSLKENYTF. The DNA for the CDR3 is TGTGCCAGCAGCTTGAAGGAGAACTACACCTTC.

The rearrangement links TRBV7-9 to TRBJ2-7; 8 bases agree with TRBD1. Trimming removed 5 bases from V and 7 bases from J; junction bases left unmatched: 10. The CDR3 contains 14 residues. Germline-derived CDR1 and CDR2 are SEHNR and FQNEAQ (reference sequence). CDR3 region: CASSPRQGRWEQYF. Here the CDR3 DNA reads TGTGCCAGCAGCCCGCGACAGGGGCGGTGGGAGCAGTACTTC.

V usage is TRBV4-2 and J usage is TRBJ2-1, with a weak D call TRBD1 (6 bases). CDR1 LGHNA and CDR2 YNFKEQ come from the germline V gene. V was trimmed by 0 bases and J by 0 bases, leaving 12 bases between them. The CDR3 has 17 amino acids. The CDR3 DNA sequence: TGTGCCAGCAGCCAAGAGCGTCAGGGGAGCTCCTACAATGAGCAGTTCTTC. Encoded protein: CASSQERQGSSYNEQFF.

This clone came up many times. The chain recombines TRBV4-1 with TRBJ2-7; TRBD1 might be the D (6 bases). The CDR3 is made up of 13 amino acids. CDR1 and CDR2 from the germline V gene are MGHRA and YSYEKL. Trimming took off 4 bases at V and 0 bases at J, with 7 bases between the two ends. CDR3 coding DNA: TGCGCCAGCAGCCGGGACACCTCCTACGAGCAGTACTTC. Amino acid sequence: CASSRDTSYEQYF.

J is TRBJ2-5 and V is TRBV25-1; D uncertain. Trimming took 7 bases from V and 5 from J, leaving 17 bases between them. CDR3 length: 14 amino acids. Germline CDR1 reads MGHDK; CDR2 reads SYGVNS. The CDR3 DNA sequence: TGTGCCAGCACCTTAGGACGAGGAGCTGAGACCCAGTACTTC. It specifies CASTLGRGAETQYF. The full variable domain, in which reference TRBV25-1 and TRBJ2-5 provide the parts outside the CDR3, is EADIYQTPRYLVIGTGKKITLECSQTMGHDKMYWYQQDPGMELHLIHYSYGVNSTEKGDLSSESTVSRIRTEHFPLTLESARPSHTSQYLCASTLGRGAETQYFGPGTRLLVL.

In its sample, this clone was seen once. The chain is built from TRBV29-1 and TRBJ1-1; D is perhaps TRBD1 (6 bases). V gave up 1 base and J gave up 11 bases, with 14 bases separating them. The germline gives CDR1 SQVTM, CDR2 ANQGSEA. The CDR3 totals 12 residues. Written as DNA, the CDR3 is TGCAGCGTTGAAGTGACAGGAGGGTGGGCTTTCTTT. Amino acids: CSVEVTGGWAFF. Full variable domain (missing parts from reference TRBV29-1 and TRBJ1-1): SAVISQKPSRDICQRGTSLTIQCQVDSQVTMMFWYRQQPGQSLTLIATANQGSEATYESGFVIDKFPISRPNLTFSTLTVSNMSPEDSSIYLCSVEVTGGWAFFGQGTRLTVV.